What follows is one TCR beta chain and its context. Additional DNA sequences in this sample encode the identical CDR3. No patient had autoimmune disease or received systemic immunosuppression. Using immunoSEQ multiplex PCR, the repertoire was profiled, and TCRdb retains in-frame clones only, with some absent. Counted here are around 86,000 clones, approximately 91% occurring once; the ten biggest clones make up 0.38%. Germline values: CDR1 SGHRS, CDR2 YFSETQ. The length of the CDR3 is 14 residues. Trimming took 4 bases from V and 9 from J, leaving 14 bases between them. The data derive from a study of OX40 agonist ivuxolimab in advanced cancers. Across the study: Hepatocellular carcinoma, melanoma, renal cell or head and neck cancer was diagnosed in the dose-escalation patients.

The chain couples TRBV5-1 to TRBJ1-6, with D tentatively TRBD1 (5 bases). Material: CD4+ or CD8+ T cells sorted from blood, obtained in a trial of the OX40 agonist ivuxolimab. This TCR came from an adult with an advanced solid tumor such as melanoma, head and neck, liver or kidney cancer. This CDR3 reads CASSTEGSSSPLHF. The CDR3, as DNA: TGCGCCAGCAGCACCGAGGGGAGTAGTTCACCCCTCCACTTT.